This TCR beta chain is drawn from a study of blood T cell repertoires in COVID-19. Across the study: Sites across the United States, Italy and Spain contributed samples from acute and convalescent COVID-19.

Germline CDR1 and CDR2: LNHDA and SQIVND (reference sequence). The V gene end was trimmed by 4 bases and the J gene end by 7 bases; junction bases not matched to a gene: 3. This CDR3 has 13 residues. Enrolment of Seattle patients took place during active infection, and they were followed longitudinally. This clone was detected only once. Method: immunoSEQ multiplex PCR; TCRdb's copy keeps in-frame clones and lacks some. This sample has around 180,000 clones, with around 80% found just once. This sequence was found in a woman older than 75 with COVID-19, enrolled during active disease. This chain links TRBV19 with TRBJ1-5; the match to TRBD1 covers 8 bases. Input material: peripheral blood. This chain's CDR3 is CASSTRQGQPQHF. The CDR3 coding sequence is TGTGCCAGTAGTACCAGACAGGGGCAGCCCCAGCATTTT. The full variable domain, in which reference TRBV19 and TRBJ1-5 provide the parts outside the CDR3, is DGGITQSPKYLFRKEGQNVTLSCEQNLNHDAMYWYRQDPGQGLRLIYYSQIVNDFQKGDIAEGYSVSREKKESFPLTVTSAQKNPTAFYLCASSTRQGQPQHFGDGTRLSIL.